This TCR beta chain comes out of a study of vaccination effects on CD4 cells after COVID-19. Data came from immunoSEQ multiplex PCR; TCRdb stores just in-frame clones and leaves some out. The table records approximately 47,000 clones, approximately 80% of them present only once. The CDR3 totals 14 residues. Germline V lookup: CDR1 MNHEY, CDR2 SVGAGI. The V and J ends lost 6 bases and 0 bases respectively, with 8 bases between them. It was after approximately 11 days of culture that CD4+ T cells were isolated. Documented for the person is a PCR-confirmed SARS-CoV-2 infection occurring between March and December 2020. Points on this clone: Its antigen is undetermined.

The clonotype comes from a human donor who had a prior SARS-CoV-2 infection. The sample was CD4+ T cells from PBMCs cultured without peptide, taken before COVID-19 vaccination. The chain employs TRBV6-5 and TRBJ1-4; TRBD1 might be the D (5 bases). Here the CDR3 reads CASRLTATNEKLFF. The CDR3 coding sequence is TGTGCCAGCAGGCTGACAGCAACTAATGAAAAACTGTTTTTT.